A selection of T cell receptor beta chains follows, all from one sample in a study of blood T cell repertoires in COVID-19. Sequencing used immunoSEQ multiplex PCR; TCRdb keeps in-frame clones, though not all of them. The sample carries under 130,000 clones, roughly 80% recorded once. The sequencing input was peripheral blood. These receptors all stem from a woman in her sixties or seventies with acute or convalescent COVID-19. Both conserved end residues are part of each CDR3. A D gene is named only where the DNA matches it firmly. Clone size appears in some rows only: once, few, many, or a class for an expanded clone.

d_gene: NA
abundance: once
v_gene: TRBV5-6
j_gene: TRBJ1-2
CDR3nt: TGTGCCAGCAGCTTGGTGGGGTATCAGGGGGGCTACACCTTC
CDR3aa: CASSLVGYQGGYTF

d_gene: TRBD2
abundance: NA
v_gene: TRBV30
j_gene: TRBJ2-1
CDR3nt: TGTGCCTGGAGGCCCGGGACTAGCGCCGGTGAGCAGTTCTTC
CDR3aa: CAWRPGTSAGEQFF

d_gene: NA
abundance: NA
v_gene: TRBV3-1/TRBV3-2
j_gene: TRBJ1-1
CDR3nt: TGTGCCAGCAGCCAAGGTGGAGGGAAAGGATTTACTGAAGCTTTCTTT
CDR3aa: CASSQGGGKGFTEAFF

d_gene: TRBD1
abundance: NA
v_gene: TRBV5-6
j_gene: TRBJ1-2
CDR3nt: TGTGCCAGCAGCTCGGGCAGGGGGCATGGCTACACCTTC
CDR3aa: CASSSGRGHGYTF

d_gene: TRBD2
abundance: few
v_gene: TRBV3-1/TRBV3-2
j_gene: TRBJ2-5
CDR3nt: TGTGCCAGCAGCCAAGCCGGCGGGGGTGAGGGAACCTCCCAGTACTTC
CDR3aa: CASSQAGGGEGTSQYF

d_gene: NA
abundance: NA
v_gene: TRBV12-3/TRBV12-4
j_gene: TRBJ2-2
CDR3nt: TGTGCCAGCAGTTCGCGTACCGGGGAGCTGTTTTTT
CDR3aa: CASSSRTGELFF

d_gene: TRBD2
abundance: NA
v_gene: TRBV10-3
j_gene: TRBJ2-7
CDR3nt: TGTGCCATCACCGGGACTAGCGGGGGCAGAGGCGAGCAGTACTTC
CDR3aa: CAITGTSGGRGEQYF

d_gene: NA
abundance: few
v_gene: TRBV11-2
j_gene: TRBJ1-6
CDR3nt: TGTGCCAGCAGCTCCCGGGGAGGGAGGGCCCTCCACTTT
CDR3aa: CASSSRGGRALHF

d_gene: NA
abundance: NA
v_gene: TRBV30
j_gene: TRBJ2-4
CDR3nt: TGTGCCTGGACCCAAGCCAAAAACATTCAGTACTTC
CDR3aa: CAWTQAKNIQYF

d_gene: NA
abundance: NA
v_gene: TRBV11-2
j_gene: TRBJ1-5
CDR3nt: TGTGCCAGCAGCTTAAATCGAAGGGAGGAGCCCCAGCATTTT
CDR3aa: CASSLNRREEPQHF

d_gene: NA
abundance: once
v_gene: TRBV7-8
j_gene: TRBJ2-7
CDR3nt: TGTGCCAGCAGCCCCCGGGACAAATCCTACGAGCAGTACTTC
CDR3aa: CASSPRDKSYEQYF

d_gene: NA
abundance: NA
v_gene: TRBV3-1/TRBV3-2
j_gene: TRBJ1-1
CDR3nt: TGTGCCAGCAGCCAAGAAGGCAGGAAGAACACTGAAGCTTTCTTT
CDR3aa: CASSQEGRKNTEAFF

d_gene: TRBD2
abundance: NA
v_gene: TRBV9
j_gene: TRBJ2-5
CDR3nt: TGTGCCAGCAGCGCCCAGCGGGGGAGTCAAGAGACCCAGTACTTC
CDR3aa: CASSAQRGSQETQYF

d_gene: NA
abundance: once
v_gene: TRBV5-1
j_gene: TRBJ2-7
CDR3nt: TGCGCCAGCAGCTTGGAGGGGCCTGCCTACGAGCAGTACTTC
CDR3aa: CASSLEGPAYEQYF

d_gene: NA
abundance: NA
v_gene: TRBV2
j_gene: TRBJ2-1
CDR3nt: TGTGCCAGCAGTCCCCGGACAGCACTTAATGAGCAGTTCTTC
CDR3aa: CASSPRTALNEQFF

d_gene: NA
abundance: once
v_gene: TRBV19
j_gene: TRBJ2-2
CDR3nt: TGTGCCAGTAGTGCCGGACTCCCCGGGGAGCTGTTTTTT
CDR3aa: CASSAGLPGELFF

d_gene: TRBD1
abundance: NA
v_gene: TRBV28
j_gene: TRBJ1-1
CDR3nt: TGTGCCAGCGGACAGGGAGGGCACACTGAAGCTTTCTTT
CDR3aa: CASGQGGHTEAFF

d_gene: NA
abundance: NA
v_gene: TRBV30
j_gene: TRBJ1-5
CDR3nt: TGTGCCTGGAACCGAGGGGGAGGGAATAGCAATCAGCCCCAGCATTTT
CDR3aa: CAWNRGGGNSNQPQHF

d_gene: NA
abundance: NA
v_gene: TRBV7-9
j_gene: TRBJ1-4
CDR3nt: TGTGCCAGCAGCTACTTCGGGGGGAGGAATGAAAAACTGTTTTTT
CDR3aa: CASSYFGGRNEKLFF

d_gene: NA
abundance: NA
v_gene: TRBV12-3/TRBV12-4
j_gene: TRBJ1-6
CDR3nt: TGTGCCAGCAGCTACAAGGGAGATTCACCCCTCCACTTT
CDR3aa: CASSYKGDSPLHF

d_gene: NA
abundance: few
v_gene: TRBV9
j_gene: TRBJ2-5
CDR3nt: TGTGCCAGCAGCGTAATGGGGGGCCAAGAGACCCAGTACTTC
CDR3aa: CASSVMGGQETQYF

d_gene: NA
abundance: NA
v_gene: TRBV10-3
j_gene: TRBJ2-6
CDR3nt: TGTGCCACCGCCCTTAGACAGTCTGGGGCCAACGTCCTGACTTTC
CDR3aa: CATALRQSGANVLTF

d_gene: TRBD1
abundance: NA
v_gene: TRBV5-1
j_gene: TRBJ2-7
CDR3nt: TGCGCCAGCAGCCCGACAGGGTACGAGCAGTACTTC
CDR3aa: CASSPTGYEQYF

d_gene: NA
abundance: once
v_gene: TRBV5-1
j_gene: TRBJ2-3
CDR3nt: TGCGCCAGCAGCTTGGTAACGCCTCGAGGCACAGATACGCAGTATTTT
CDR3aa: CASSLVTPRGTDTQYF

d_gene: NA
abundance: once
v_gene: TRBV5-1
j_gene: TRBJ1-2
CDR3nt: TGCGCCAGCAGCCTCCGGGACACTGGCTACACCTTC
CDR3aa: CASSLRDTGYTF

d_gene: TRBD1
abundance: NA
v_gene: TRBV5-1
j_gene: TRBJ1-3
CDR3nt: TGCGCCAGCAGCGGGGACAGCTCTGGAAACACCATATATTTT
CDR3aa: CASSGDSSGNTIYF

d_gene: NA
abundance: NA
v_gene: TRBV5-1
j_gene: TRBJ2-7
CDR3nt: TGCGCCAGCAGCTTGGGCCAACGTAGCGAGCAGTACTTC
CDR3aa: CASSLGQRSEQYF

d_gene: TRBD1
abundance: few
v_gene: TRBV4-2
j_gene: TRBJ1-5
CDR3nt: TGTGCCAGCAGCCAATCCGGACAGGGCTTTATGGCCCAGCATTTT
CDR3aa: CASSQSGQGFMAQHF

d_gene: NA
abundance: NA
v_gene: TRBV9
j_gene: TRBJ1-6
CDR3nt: TGTGCCAGCAGCGTAGACGTACAGGGACATAATTCACCCCTCCACTTT
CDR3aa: CASSVDVQGHNSPLHF

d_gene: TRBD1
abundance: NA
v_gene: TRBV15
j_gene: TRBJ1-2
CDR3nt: TGTGCCACCAGCAGAGTAGGACAGGGCTATGGCTACACCTTC
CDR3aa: CATSRVGQGYGYTF

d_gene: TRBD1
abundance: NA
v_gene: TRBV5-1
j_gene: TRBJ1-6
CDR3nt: TGCGCCAGCAGCTTGACGGGACAGGGGAATTCACCCCTCCACTTT
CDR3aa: CASSLTGQGNSPLHF

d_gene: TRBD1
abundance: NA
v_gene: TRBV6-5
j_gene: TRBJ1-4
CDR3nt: TGTGCCAGCACCAGGACAGGAGCTAATGAAAAACTGTTTTTT
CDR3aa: CASTRTGANEKLFF

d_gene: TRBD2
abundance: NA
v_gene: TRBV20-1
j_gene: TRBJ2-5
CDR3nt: TGCAGTGCTAGTTTGACCGGGACTAGAAGGGAGACCCAGTACTTC
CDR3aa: CSASLTGTRRETQYF

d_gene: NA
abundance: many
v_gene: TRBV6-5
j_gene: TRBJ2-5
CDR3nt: TGTGCCAGCAGGGGTAGGGGAAGAGAGACCCAGTACTTC
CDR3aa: CASRGRGRETQYF

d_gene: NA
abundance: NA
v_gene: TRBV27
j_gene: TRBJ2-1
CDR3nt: TGTGCCAGCAGTTTTATCAGTTTAAATGAGCAGTTCTTC
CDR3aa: CASSFISLNEQFF

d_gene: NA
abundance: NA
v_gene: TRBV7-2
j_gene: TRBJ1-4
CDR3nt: TGTGCCAGCAGCTTAGAATCTAATTTCCCCTTGTCTAATGAAAAACTGTTTTTT
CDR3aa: CASSLESNFPLSNEKLFF

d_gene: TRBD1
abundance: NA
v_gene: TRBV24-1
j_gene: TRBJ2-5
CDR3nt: TGTGCCACCAGTGAAGGGGACAGGGGCGAGGGGGAGACCCAGTACTTC
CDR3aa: CATSEGDRGEGETQYF

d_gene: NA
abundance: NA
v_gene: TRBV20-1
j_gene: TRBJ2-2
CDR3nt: TGCAGTGCCAGTCGGGTAACCGGGGAGCTGTTTTTT
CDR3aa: CSASRVTGELFF

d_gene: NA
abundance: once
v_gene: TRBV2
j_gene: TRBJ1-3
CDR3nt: TGTGCCAGCAGTATTCTCAGGTTCTCTGGAAACACCATATATTTT
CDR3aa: CASSILRFSGNTIYF

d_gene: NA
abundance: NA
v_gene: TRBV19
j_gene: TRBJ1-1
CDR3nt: TGTGCCAGTAGGATGGCGGATGGATGGCCTGAAGCTTTCTTT
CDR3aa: CASRMADGWPEAFF

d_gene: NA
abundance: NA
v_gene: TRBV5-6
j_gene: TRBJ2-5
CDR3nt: TGTGCCAGCAGCTTGGGAGGGGACTGGGAGACCCAGTACTTC
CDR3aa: CASSLGGDWETQYF

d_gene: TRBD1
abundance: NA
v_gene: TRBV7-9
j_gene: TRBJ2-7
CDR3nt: TGTGCCAGCAGCCGGGGACAGGAATCCTACGAGCAGTACTTC
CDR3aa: CASSRGQESYEQYF

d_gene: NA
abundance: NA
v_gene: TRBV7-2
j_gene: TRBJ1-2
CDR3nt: TGTGCCAGCAGTATGTATACTATTATGAATGGCTACACCTTC
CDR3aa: CASSMYTIMNGYTF

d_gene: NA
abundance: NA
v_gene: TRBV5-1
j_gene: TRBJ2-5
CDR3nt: TGCGCCAGCAGCCTGGACCCCAGGGCTGGAGTAGAGACCCAGTACTTC
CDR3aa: CASSLDPRAGVETQYF

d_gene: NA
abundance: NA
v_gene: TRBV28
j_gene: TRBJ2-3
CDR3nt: TGTGCCAGCAGGGATAGGGGTCTTCTCACAGATACGCAGTATTTT
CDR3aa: CASRDRGLLTDTQYF

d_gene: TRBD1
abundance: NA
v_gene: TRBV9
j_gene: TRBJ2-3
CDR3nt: TGTGCCAGCAGCCTGACAGGGGCTCCTACAGATACGCAGTATTTT
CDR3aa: CASSLTGAPTDTQYF

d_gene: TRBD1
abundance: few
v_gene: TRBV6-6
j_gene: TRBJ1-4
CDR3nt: TGTGCCAGCAGCCGACGTACCAGGGACAGCAGAAATGAAAAACTGTTTTTT
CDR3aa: CASSRRTRDSRNEKLFF

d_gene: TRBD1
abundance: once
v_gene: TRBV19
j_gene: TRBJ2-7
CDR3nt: TGTGCCAGTAGTGCCCGGGACAGGGGAGGCTACGAGCAGTACTTC
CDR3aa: CASSARDRGGYEQYF

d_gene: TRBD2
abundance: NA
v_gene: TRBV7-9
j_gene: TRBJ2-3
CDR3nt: TGTGCCAGCAGCTATAGGGTATCTAGCGGGAAGGGGACAGATACGCAGTATTTT
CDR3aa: CASSYRVSSGKGTDTQYF

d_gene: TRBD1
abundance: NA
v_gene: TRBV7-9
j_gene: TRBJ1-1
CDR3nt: TGTGCCAGCAGCCTCTCAGGGGGCACTGAAGCTTTCTTT
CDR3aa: CASSLSGGTEAFF

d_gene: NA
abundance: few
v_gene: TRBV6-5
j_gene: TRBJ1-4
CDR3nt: TGTGCCAGCAGCTTTTCGGGGGGAAAACTGTTTTTT
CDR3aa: CASSFSGGKLFF

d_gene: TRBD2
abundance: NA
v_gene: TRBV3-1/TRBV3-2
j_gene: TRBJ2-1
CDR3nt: TGTGCCACTAGCCTTCCGGGGGGGCCCTTGATGTTCTTC
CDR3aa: CATSLPGGPLMFF